The 13 T cell receptor beta chains given below trace back to one sample, sequenced in a study of T cell responses to AZD1222 COVID-19 vaccine (dated by TCRdb to the early 2020s). What the time point label conveys for this sample: about 28 days (+/-7) after the second vaccine dose. The method was the immunoSEQ multiplex PCR assay. The immuneACCESS repertoire file appears here via TCRdb, limited to in-frame rearrangements. These files lack a portion of the clones; in checked studies, under half of the deficit traces to unresolved V genes, and the cause of the others is not known. The sample table records 100,000 to 120,000 clones; 70% to 90% of these occur just once. 15% of the sample is taken by the ten largest. The sequences come from peripheral blood, collected 28 days after the second AZD1222 dose. These receptors were obtained from an adult who received the AZD1222 COVID-19 vaccine.

The chain joins TRBV6-1 to TRBJ1-1, with TRBD1 identical over 10 bases. The CDR3 is made up of 18 amino acids. CDR1 is MNHNS and CDR2 is SASEGT in the germline V gene. Trimming at V came to 3 bases and at J to 1 base, leaving 11 bases not matched to a gene. The CDR3: CASSDHDRGQLTNTEAFF. In DNA form, the CDR3 reads TGTGCCAGCAGTGACCATGACAGGGGGCAGCTTACGAACACTGAAGCTTTCTTT.

The chain employs TRBV4-1 and TRBJ2-7; unclear D gene. CDR3 length: 15 amino acids. V dropped 5 bases and J dropped 2 bases, with 16 bases sitting between them. Germline-derived CDR1 and CDR2 are MGHRA and YSYEKL. The CDR3 spells CASSSASYLTYEQYF. The CDR3 DNA reads TGCGCCAGCAGCTCAGCGTCCTACCTAACCTACGAGCAGTACTTC.

The chain employs TRBV7-9 and TRBJ1-6, with 7 bases identical to TRBD1. Germline V CDR1 and CDR2: SEHNR, FQNEAQ (reference sequence). This CDR3 has 14 residues. V shed 3 bases and J 9 bases; nucleotides not matched to a gene: 5. The CDR3 nucleotides are TGTGCCAGCAGCTTCCAGACAGGGAGTTCACCCCTCCACTTT. Translating it yields CASSFQTGSSPLHF.

The rearrangement joins TRBV29-1 to TRBJ1-1; no definite D call. CDR3 size: 15 residues. The germline V gene has CDR1 SQVTM and CDR2 ANQGSEA. V lost 3 bases and J lost 0, with 14 bases in between. CDR3 nucleotides: TGCAGCGTTGATCCAGCCGCAGCAATGAACACTGAAGCTTTCTTT. Protein product: CSVDPAAAMNTEAFF.

This clone was counted a single time. This chain links TRBV5-1 with TRBJ1-3; 7 bases match TRBD1. The CDR3 runs 14 residues. V shed 4 bases, J shed 4 bases, and the junction held 5 bases outside the gene matches. The germline gives CDR1 SGHRS, CDR2 YFSETQ. The CDR3, as DNA: TGCGCCAGCAGCGCCACAGGGGAAGGAAACACCATATATTTT. Amino acid sequence: CASSATGEGNTIYF.

This rearrangement joins TRBV19 to TRBJ1-2; D uncertain. Germline V gene lookup returns CDR1 LNHDA and CDR2 SQIVND (reference sequence). This CDR3 comprises 14 residues. With 11 bases removed from V and 3 bases from J, the gap between germline ends came to 19 bases. CDR3: CAGSLASVDYGYTF. The CDR3 coding sequence is TGTGCCGGGTCCCTCGCTTCAGTTGACTATGGCTACACCTTC.

The chain couples TRBV29-1 to TRBJ1-2; D is unclear. Germline lookup yields CDR1 SQVTM and CDR2 ANQGSEA. The V end lost 0 bases, the J end lost 5 bases, and 13 bases lay between the germline ends. This CDR3 has 14 residues. CDR3 sequence reads: CSVEDSGIDYGYTF. CDR3 nucleotides: TGCAGCGTTGAAGATAGTGGCATTGATTATGGCTACACCTTC.

The V gene is TRBV19, the J gene TRBJ1-5, with TRBD1 as a possible D gene (6 bases). In germline, CDR1 is LNHDA, CDR2 SQIVND (reference sequence). V was clipped by 6 bases and J by 3 bases, with 9 bases between them. This CDR3 contains 13 residues. The CDR3 DNA sequence: TGTGCCAGTAGAGACAGGCTCAATCAGCCCCAGCATTTT. Translation: CASRDRLNQPQHF.

The chain carries TRBV7-9 and TRBJ1-4; TRBD1 aligns across 12 bases. CDR3 length: 16 amino acids. Germline-derived CDR1 and CDR2 are SEHNR and FQNEAQ (reference sequence). Unmatched junction bases numbered 9, after V lost 5 bases and J lost 8 bases. The CDR3 sequence: CASSGYRDRGREKLFF. In nucleotides, the CDR3 is TGTGCCAGCAGCGGATACCGGGACAGGGGGCGAGAAAAACTGTTTTTT.

V and J are TRBV9 and TRBJ1-1; D might be TRBD1 (5 bases). Trimming shortened V by 2 bases and J by 1 base, and 6 bases separated the two germline ends. CDR3 size: 13 residues. CDR1 SGDLS and CDR2 YYNGEE come from the germline V gene. This CDR3 reads CASSVQGNTEAFF. In DNA, the CDR3 is TGTGCCAGCAGCGTTCAGGGGAACACTGAAGCTTTCTTT.

The chain recombines TRBV28 with TRBJ2-1; 8 bases fit TRBD2. Germline loops: CDR1 MDHEN, CDR2 SYDVKM. J was trimmed by 6 bases and V by 7 bases; bases with no gene match: 17. This CDR3 is built from 17 residues. The CDR3 protein is CASIGVSGGGRINEQFF. The CDR3 DNA is TGTGCCAGCATAGGGGTTTCCGGCGGGGGGCGCATCAATGAGCAGTTCTTC.

This clone has just a few counts. The V and J genes are TRBV5-8 and TRBJ2-2; D may be TRBD1 (5 bases). The ends were cut back, 2 bases at V and 1 base at J, with 15 bases in the middle. Germline V CDR1 and CDR2: SGHTS, YDEGEE. The CDR3 spans 17 residues. CDR3 loop: CASSLLRQTGNTGELFF. The DNA for the CDR3 is TGTGCCAGCAGCTTACTTCGACAGACCGGGAACACCGGGGAGCTGTTTTTT.

The CDR3 is CASSLTGDTQYF. The CDR3 DNA follows: TGTGCCAGCAGCTTAACAGGGGATACGCAGTATTTT. The chain couples TRBV7-3 to TRBJ2-3; D gene uncertain. The V and J ends lost 0 bases and 6 bases respectively, with 4 bases between them. CDR3 length: 12 amino acids. CDR1 and CDR2 from the germline V gene are SGHTA and FQGTGA.